This section outlines one T cell receptor (beta chain) sequence together with its context. Antigen: not known. This record belongs to a study of T cell responses to AZD1222 COVID-19 vaccine. Study details: Second-dose intervals of approximately 4 or approximately 12 weeks were pooled. Whole-study findings and limits: When two AZD1222 doses had been given, Spike-specific TCR breadth and depth rose. The donors showed a predominance of white British ancestry and of females, with possible underestimation of clonal diversity. Spike-wide coverage was observed for vaccine-associated CD4 TCRs, with dominant responses at 160-218 and 743-854.

V lost 1 base and J 1 base, leaving 12 bases between the germline ends. Per the germline V gene, CDR1 is SGHRS and CDR2 is YFSETQ. CDR3 length equals 15 residues. Assay used: immunoSEQ multiplex PCR; TCRdb lists only in-frame clones, some missing. The sample lists about 120,000 clones; about 90% were seen once. This TCR came from an adult in good health. This rearrangement joins TRBV5-1 to TRBJ2-7; D might be TRBD1 (6 bases). The material sequenced was peripheral blood, taken on day 0 of AZD1222 vaccination. The CDR3 loop is CASSLLTGGSYEQYF. CDR3 DNA: TGCGCCAGCAGCTTGTTGACAGGAGGATCCTACGAGCAGTACTTC.